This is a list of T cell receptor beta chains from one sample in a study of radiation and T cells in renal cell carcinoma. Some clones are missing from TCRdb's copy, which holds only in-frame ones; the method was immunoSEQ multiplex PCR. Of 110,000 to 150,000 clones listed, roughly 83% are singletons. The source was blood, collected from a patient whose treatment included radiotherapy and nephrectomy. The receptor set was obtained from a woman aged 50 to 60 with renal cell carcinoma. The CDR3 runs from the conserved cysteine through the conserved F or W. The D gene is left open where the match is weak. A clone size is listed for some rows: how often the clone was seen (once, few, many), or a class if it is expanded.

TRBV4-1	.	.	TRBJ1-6	CASSQGTSPLHF	TGCGCCAGCAGCCAGGGGACCTCACCCCTCCACTTT
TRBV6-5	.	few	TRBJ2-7	CATSRGYEQYF	TGTGCCACCTCCAGGGGATACGAGCAGTACTTC
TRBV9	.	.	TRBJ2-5	CASSVAPGQETQYF	TGTGCCAGCAGCGTAGCTCCAGGTCAAGAGACCCAGTACTTC
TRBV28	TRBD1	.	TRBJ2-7	CASRGHGDRGYEQYF	TGTGCCAGCAGGGGACATGGGGACAGGGGTTACGAGCAGTACTTC
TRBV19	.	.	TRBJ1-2	CASSIEPSLTRGYTF	TGTGCCAGTAGTATAGAACCCAGCCTAACCCGAGGCTACACCTTC
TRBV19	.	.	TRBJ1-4	CASTLSRAPAEKLFF	TGTGCCAGTACTCTTTCGAGGGCCCCCGCTGAAAAACTGTTTTTT
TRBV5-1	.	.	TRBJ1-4	CASSPGLAATNEKLFF	TGCGCCAGCAGCCCTGGACTGGCTGCAACTAATGAAAAACTGTTTTTT
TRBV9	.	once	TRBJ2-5	CASSVASGLGETQYF	TGTGCCAGCAGCGTAGCCTCAGGGCTCGGGGAGACCCAGTACTTC
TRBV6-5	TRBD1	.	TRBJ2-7	CASSYSFGQGRYEQYF	TGTGCCAGCAGTTACTCGTTTGGACAGGGGAGATACGAGCAGTACTTC
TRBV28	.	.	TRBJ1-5	CASSVQDDQPQHF	TGTGCCAGCAGCGTACAGGATGATCAGCCCCAGCATTTT